A selection of T cell receptor beta chains follows, all from one sample in a study of T cells and Merkel cell carcinoma outcomes. Profiling relied on immunoSEQ multiplex PCR, and the TCRdb table lists in-frame clones only, not all of them. The profile shows 5,000 to 6,500 clones, around 77% of them singletons. The sequencing sample was made of tumor tissue from Merkel cell carcinoma. The receptors were sampled from a human donor with Merkel cell carcinoma. CDR3s leave out the opening cysteine and the closing phenylalanine or tryptophan. The D gene is left open where the match is weak. The size of a clone is reported for some rows only, either as once, few or many, or as a class for expanded clones.

cdr3_aa d_call cdr3_length j_call v_call clone_size
ATSIQTPGLVGHEQY TRBD2 15 TRBJ2-7 TRBV28 NA
ASGASSGGHNSPLH NA 14 TRBJ1-6 TRBV18 NA
ASSPGTSGYTDTQY TRBD2 14 TRBJ2-3 TRBV5-1 NA
ASSERQGGTEAF NA 12 TRBJ1-1 TRBV2 NA
ASSESRGLETQY NA 12 TRBJ2-5 TRBV25-1 once
ASSQDFWGNSGNTIY NA 15 TRBJ1-3 TRBV4-1 NA
ASSLAYFTYEQY NA 12 TRBJ2-7 TRBV5-8 NA
ASSPGTGGWETQY TRBD1 13 TRBJ2-5 TRBV11-3 NA
ASSLETTEAF NA 10 TRBJ1-1 TRBV5-5 NA
ASRSPGLAGVRHEQF TRBD2 15 TRBJ2-1 TRBV11-2 NA
ASSTTGSGGYGTQY NA 14 TRBJ2-5 TRBV19 few